The subject of this entry is one T cell receptor beta chain. Antigen unknown. The data were taken from a study of response to subunit inactivated influenza vaccine. Study-wide points: Authors suggested seasonal influenza vaccinations each recruit few new T cells.

MiXCR, run by TCRdb on the RT-PCR reads, gives a single entry per CDR3 protein. This sample yields 630,000 or so distinct CDR3 sequences, of which approximately 15% are seen a single time; approximately 10% belongs to the top ten. The sequencing here drew on PBMCs from blood, taken approximately 12 days after vaccination. This clonotype originated in a man in his forties or fifties who received an inactivated influenza vaccine.

CDR3 amino acids: CASSRGLAGGHEQFF. Written as DNA, the CDR3 is TGTGCCAGCAGCCGAGGACTAGCGGGGGGGCATGAGCAGTTCTTC. The chain joins TRBV7-9 to TRBJ2-1; 15 bases are shared with TRBD2. From germline, CDR1 is SEHNR and CDR2 FQNEAQ (reference sequence). J gave up 8 bases and V 5 bases, and 4 bases lay outside the gene matches. CDR3 length equals 15 residues.